This T cell receptor beta chain was sequenced in a study of CD8+CD57+ T cells in acquired aplastic anemia. Study details: The sorted CD4+ and CD8+ cells yielded an average roughly 3 ug of DNA.

CDR1 LNHDA and CDR2 SQIVND come from the germline V gene (reference sequence). This CDR3 comprises 15 residues. Trimming shortened V by 8 bases and J by 8 bases, and 21 bases separated the two germline ends. This clonotype has just a few counts. For sequencing, patients were chosen who had shown expansion of CD8+CD57+ cells by flow cytometry. The use of genomic DNA as template underpinned the TCR beta VDJ and CDR3 profiling. MiXCR was run by TCRdb on the reads, yielding one entry per CDR3 protein. Of around 500,000 distinct CDR3 sequences detected, about a third appear once; the ten largest clones hold nearly 0.85%.

Input material: sorted CD4+, CD8+, or CD8+CD57+ T cells (not recorded which) from PBMCs. This sequence was found in a human donor with aplastic anemia. The chain recombines TRBV19 with TRBJ1-4; a possible D gene is TRBD1 (5 bases). The chain's CDR3 is CASSPPRGVFEKLFF. The CDR3 bases are TGTGCCAGTTCACCACCTCGGGGGGTATTCGAAAAACTGTTTTTT. Full variable domain (outside the CDR3, taken from reference TRBV19 and TRBJ1-4): DGGITQSPKYLFRKEGQNVTLSCEQNLNHDAMYWYRQDPGQGLRLIYYSQIVNDFQKGDIAEGYSVSREKKESFPLTVTSAQKNPTAFYLCASSPPRGVFEKLFFGSGTQLSVL.